A single T cell receptor (beta chain) is shown here with its context. Its antigen is unidentified. The CDR3 consists of 13 residues. Trimming took 9 bases from V and 7 from J; bases not matched to a gene: 9. The V gene's germline CDR1 is SGHRS and CDR2 YFSETQ. Measured with immunoSEQ multiplex PCR; TCRdb has only the in-frame clones, and not every one. The data contain 40,000 to 45,000 clones, under 85% of them singletons. With the ViraFEST assay, the study expanded antigen-specific CD4+ T cells using viral peptide pools, then sequenced them. CD4+ T cells were isolated after about nine days of culture. Vaccine recipients lacked prior SARS-CoV-2 infection and had negative nucleocapsid antibodies. These data are taken from a study of vaccination effects on CD4 cells after COVID-19.

The sample consisted of CD4+ T cells from PBMCs cultured with HCoV-NL63 spike peptides, taken before COVID-19 vaccination. The TCR sequence derives from a human donor who received a COVID-19 vaccine. This sequence joins TRBV5-1 and TRBJ2-2; 7 positions match TRBD1. This chain's CDR3 is CATSGTVGGELFF. CDR3 sequence (DNA): TGCGCCACCTCCGGGACAGTAGGCGGGGAGCTGTTTTTT.